Each of the 25 T cell receptor beta chains below was sequenced from the same sample in a study of blood T cells in healthy people across ages. A second 7 to 11 cycle PCR used barcoded and J-beta primers. TCRdb reanalysed the 5' RACE reads using MiXCR and keeps one entry per CDR3 protein. The sample has roughly 2 million distinct CDR3 sequences, 49% seen once; the top ten hold less than 2.5%. The sample consisted of blood. The receptors stem from a woman aged 40-49 years in good health.

CDR3 sequence reads: CASSSDGTSGGLRGSYNEQFF. The CDR3 coding sequence is TGCGCCAGCAGCTCCGATGGGACTAGCGGGGGTCTAAGGGGCTCCTACAATGAGCAGTTCTTC. This chain uses TRBV5-1 with TRBJ2-1, with 14 bases aligning to TRBD2. Germline V gives CDR1 SGHRS, CDR2 YFSETQ. The CDR3 has 21 residues. V shed 3 bases, J shed 0 bases, and the junction held 14 bases outside the gene matches.

The chain couples TRBV20-1 to TRBJ1-2; D is perhaps TRBD1 (6 bases). The CDR3 totals 13 residues. Trimming cost V 6 bases and J 5 bases, with 16 bases left between them. Germline V gives CDR1 DFQATT, CDR2 SNEGSKA (reference sequence). This CDR3 is CSAETGKVYGYTF. CDR3 bases: TGCAGTGCGGAAACAGGGAAAGTATATGGCTACACCTTC.

Notes on this clonotype: A read error may produce the germline difference seen at one junction end. The V call is TRBV24-1, the J call TRBJ1-2; a possible D gene is TRBD1 (5 bases). The CDR3 length is 15 residues. Per germline, CDR1 KGHDR and CDR2 SFDVKD. In DNA, the CDR3 is TGTACCACCAGTGACCCGGGGGTCGGGATTCGTGGCTACACCTTC. Translating it yields CTTSDPGVGIRGYTF.

This clonotype was observed a few times. The V gene is TRBV29-1, the J gene TRBJ1-1; D perhaps matches TRBD1 (6 bases). From germline, CDR1 is SQVTM and CDR2 ANQGSEA. The CDR3 spans 13 residues. Trimming shortened V by 6 bases and J by 2 bases, and 13 bases separated the two germline ends. Here the CDR3 reads CSVEGGVNTEAFF. The CDR3 bases are TGCAGCGTCGAGGGGGGAGTTAACACTGAAGCTTTCTTT.

The chain links TRBV14 to TRBJ1-6; 7 nucleotides match TRBD1. Germline V gene data show CDR1 as SGHDN and CDR2 as FVKESK. V shed 1 base and J 0 bases; nucleotides not matched to a gene: 3. The CDR3 is 17 amino acids. Here the CDR3 DNA reads TGTGCCAGCAGCCAAGTGTCAGGGGGCTCCTATAATTCACCCCTCCACTTT. This codes for CASSQVSGGSYNSPLHF.

The chain combines TRBV28 with TRBJ1-5; possible D gene TRBD1, 5 bases. The length of the CDR3 is 15 residues. Germline V CDR1 and CDR2: MDHEN, SYDVKM. Deletions cut 5 bases from V and 2 bases from J, with 13 bases between. Written as DNA, the CDR3 is TGTGCCAGCAGTCCCTATGGGGGAGGCAATCAGCCCCAGCATTTT. Protein sequence: CASSPYGGGNQPQHF. The full variable domain, rest sourced from reference TRBV28 and TRBJ1-5, is DVKVTQSSRYLVKRTGEKVFLECVQDMDHENMFWYRQDPGLGLRLIYFSYDVKMKEKGDIPEGYSVSREKKERFSLILESASTNQTSMYLCASSPYGGGNQPQHFGDGTRLSIL.

The chain joins TRBV20-1 to TRBJ1-2; maybe TRBD1 (5 bases). Germline V gene data show CDR1 as DFQATT and CDR2 as SNEGSKA (reference sequence). The CDR3 has 13 amino acids. Deletions cut 0 bases from V and 3 bases from J, with 8 bases between. CDR3 nucleotides: TGCAGTGCTAGAGAAGACAGCTACTATGGCTACACCTTC. Encoded protein: CSAREDSYYGYTF.

The chain couples TRBV2 to TRBJ2-2; D gene unclear. The CDR3 runs 16 residues. Germline V gene data show CDR1 as SNHLY and CDR2 as FYNNEI. Trimming left V 6 bases short and J 7 bases short, with 21 bases between. CDR3 coding DNA: TGTGCCAGCAGGGACCGACCGACCCCCCGGAGCGGGGAGCTGTTTTTT. Residues: CASRDRPTPRSGELFF.

This sequence joins TRBV20-1 and TRBJ2-1; TRBD2 matches at 10 bases. Germline V gene lookup returns CDR1 DFQATT and CDR2 SNEGSKA (reference sequence). This CDR3 is 15 amino acids long. Trimming cost V 1 base and J 8 bases; bases outside gene matches: 8. As DNA, the CDR3 is TGCAGTGCTAGAGGATGGGCTAGCGGGGGCGATGAGCAGTTCTTC. Translating it yields CSARGWASGGDEQFF.

This clonotype has more than one count but fewer than ten. The V gene is TRBV7-2, the J gene TRBJ2-5, with 10 bases identical to TRBD1. The CDR3 covers 16 residues. The V gene's germline CDR1 is SGHTA and CDR2 FQGNSA. Germline trimming cut 4 bases from V and 5 bases from J; bases unmatched to any gene: 10. The CDR3 DNA reads TGTGCCAGCAGCTCCCCCCGGACAGGGGGGGGTGAGACCCAGTACTTC. It specifies CASSSPRTGGGETQYF.

The chain uses TRBV3-1 and TRBJ2-7; D may be TRBD2 (7 bases). Germline-derived CDR1 and CDR2 are LGHDT and YNNKEL (reference sequence). The ends were cut back, 1 base at V and 1 base at J, with 11 bases in the middle. The CDR3 covers 15 residues. CDR3 sequence: CASSQVGGGSYEQYF. CDR3 DNA sequence: TGTGCCAGCAGCCAAGTAGGGGGGGGATCCTACGAGCAGTACTTC.

The V gene is TRBV28, the J gene TRBJ2-5, with a tentative D call TRBD2 (6 bases). V was cut by 5 bases and J by 5 bases, with 15 bases left in between. Germline CDR1 reads MDHEN; CDR2 reads SYDVKM. There are 14 residues in the CDR3. CDR3 DNA sequence: TGTGCCAGCAGTGATAGCGGTATACGGGAGACCCAGTACTTC. Protein: CASSDSGIRETQYF.

The gene calls are TRBV6-5 and TRBJ2-5; possibly TRBD1 or TRBD2 for D (6 bases each). Germline V gene data show CDR1 as MNHEY and CDR2 as SVGAGI. CDR3 length: 20 amino acids. V lost 0 bases and J 2 bases, leaving 25 bases between the germline ends. In DNA form, the CDR3 reads TGTGCCAGCAGTTACTCGCGACTAGTGGGGGGCCCGGACGATCAAGAGACCCAGTACTTC. Its translation: CASSYSRLVGGPDDQETQYF.

This chain uses TRBV6-2 or TRBV6-3 with TRBJ2-7; D gene uncertain. Germline assignment: CDR1 MNHEY and CDR2 SVGEGT. The CDR3 consists of 14 residues. The V gene lost 0 bases and the J gene lost 0 bases, with 6 bases spanning the gap. CDR3 sequence (DNA): TGTGCCAGCAGTTACTCGTTCATCTCCTACGAGCAGTACTTC. Its protein is CASSYSFISYEQYF.

This clonotype was recorded a few times. V and J are TRBV5-6 and TRBJ2-4, with a possible D match to TRBD1 (5 bases). From germline, CDR1 is SGHDT and CDR2 YYEEEE. This CDR3 is built from 14 residues. Trimming left V 1 base short and J 9 bases short, with 14 bases between. CDR3 sequence reads: CASSLYGAPAIQYF. CDR3 sequence (DNA): TGTGCCAGCAGCTTGTATGGGGCACCGGCCATTCAGTACTTC.

The genes are TRBV6-5 and TRBJ1-2, with TRBD1 identical over 10 bases. CDR3 length: 16 amino acids. J lost 6 bases, V lost 0 bases, and 7 bases had no gene match. CDR1 MNHEY and CDR2 SVGAGI come from the germline V gene. CDR3 protein: CASSYSTGQGIDGYTF. The CDR3 DNA is TGTGCCAGCAGTTACTCTACGGGACAGGGGATTGATGGCTACACCTTC.

Turning to this clonotype: Germline is not matched at one junction end, which may reflect a read error. This chain joins TRBV10-3 and TRBJ1-5, with D possibly TRBD1 on 5 matching bases. This CDR3 spans 14 amino acids. Per the germline V gene, CDR1 is ENHRY and CDR2 is SYGVKD. CDR3 amino acids: CAISPGRSNRPQHF. The DNA for the CDR3 is TGTGCCATCAGCCCGGGACGGAGCAATCGGCCCCAGCATTTT.

The chain is built from TRBV5-1 and TRBJ2-1, with 8 nucleotides matching TRBD1. With V trimmed by 2 bases and J by 4 bases, 8 bases remained unmatched. Per the germline V gene, CDR1 is SGHRS and CDR2 is YFSETQ. The CDR3 spans 16 residues. The CDR3 region is CASSFNGQGTYNEQFF. The DNA of the CDR3 is TGCGCCAGCAGCTTCAATGGACAGGGCACATACAATGAGCAGTTCTTC.

DNA of the CDR3: TGCAGCGCCTCAGGGGACAGGGGAGGTGGTACAGATACGCAGTATTTT. It is translated as CSASGDRGGGTDTQYF. The chain has TRBV20-1 and TRBJ2-3; 10 bases fit TRBD1. CDR3 length: 16 residues. Looked up from germline, CDR1 is DFQATT and CDR2 is SNEGSKA (reference sequence).

The V and J genes are TRBV7-3 and TRBJ2-5; tentatively, D is TRBD1 or TRBD2 (5 bases each). The ends were cut back, 4 bases at V and 3 bases at J, with 12 bases in the middle. The CDR3 covers 14 residues. Germline lookup yields CDR1 SGHTA and CDR2 FQGTGA. As DNA, the CDR3 is TGTGCCAGCAGCTCCCCGGGGCAGGAAGAGACCCAGTACTTC. This gives the protein CASSSPGQEETQYF.

This clonotype was picked up one time. The chain employs TRBV5-1 and TRBJ2-3, with no clear D. From germline, CDR1 is SGHRS and CDR2 YFSETQ. The ends were cut back, 3 bases at V and 6 bases at J, with 17 bases in the middle. This CDR3 region has 15 residues. The CDR3 coding sequence is TGCGCCAGCAGCTCAACGGGCTCACCTGGGGATACGCAGTATTTT. Residues: CASSSTGSPGDTQYF.

This clonotype occurred once. In nucleotides, the CDR3 is TGTGCCAGCAGCTTAAGCCCGGCGGACAATGAGCAGTTCTTC. Translating it yields CASSLSPADNEQFF. This chain links TRBV11-3 with TRBJ2-1; the D is unclear. Germline V lookup: CDR1 SGHNT, CDR2 YENEEA. CDR3 length: 14 amino acids. The V and J ends lost 2 bases and 5 bases respectively, with 10 bases between them.

The chain carries TRBV6-6 and TRBJ1-5, with 10 bases that match TRBD1. Losses at the gene ends were 3 bases for V and 3 bases for J; bases not matched to a gene: 5. This CDR3 region has 16 residues. Per the germline V gene, CDR1 is MNHNY and CDR2 is SVGAGI (reference sequence). CDR3 nucleotides: TGTGCCAGCAGTTATCGGGACAGGGGCGACAATCAGCCCCAGCATTTT. This sequence encodes CASSYRDRGDNQPQHF.

The rearrangement links TRBV27 to TRBJ1-2; the D gene is possibly TRBD1 (6 bases). Trimming took 4 bases from V and 5 from J, leaving 17 bases between them. The CDR3 covers 15 residues. CDR1 and CDR2 from the germline V gene are MNHEY and SMNVEV (reference sequence). The CDR3 sequence: CASSSRGRGWYGYTF. For the CDR3, the DNA is TGTGCCAGCAGTTCTAGGGGCAGGGGTTGGTATGGCTACACCTTC.

This clonotype was found a few times. The chain recombines TRBV27 with TRBJ2-7; D is unclear. Deletions cut 5 bases from V and 6 bases from J, with 17 bases between. The CDR3 consists of 14 residues. The germline V gene encodes CDR1 MNHEY and CDR2 SMNVEV (reference sequence). Here the CDR3 DNA reads TGTGCCAGCAGTGTCTCGCTTGGAGCTAGCGAGCAGTACTTC. Its protein is CASSVSLGASEQYF.